These 32 T cell receptor beta chains came from one sample sequenced in a study of OX40 agonist ivuxolimab in advanced cancers. Here immunoSEQ multiplex PCR was the method, and the copy in TCRdb shows in-frame clones only, minus some. The data show under 80,000 clones, around nine tenths seen once. The specimen was CD4+ or CD8+ T cells sorted from blood, collected in a trial of the OX40 agonist ivuxolimab. The receptors stem from an adult with an advanced solid tumor such as melanoma, head and neck, liver or kidney cancer.

The V and J genes are TRBV28 and TRBJ1-2; a weak D match, TRBD1 (6 bases). This CDR3 has 14 amino acids. Trimming cost V 5 bases and J 4 bases, with 14 bases left between them. CDR1 is MDHEN, CDR2 SYDVKM, per germline. CDR3 nucleotide sequence: TGTGCCAGCAGTCAGGGGTTCGGGCTCTATGGCTACACCTTC. Translation gives CASSQGFGLYGYTF.

The DNA for the CDR3 is TGTGCCAGCAGCTTACAAGCGGGAGTAGGGTACGAGCAGTACTTC. Protein: CASSLQAGVGYEQYF. The V and J genes are TRBV7-8 and TRBJ2-7; TRBD2 matches 8 bases. Germline V gene lookup returns CDR1 SGHVS and CDR2 FQNEAQ. The V segment lost 2 bases and the J segment 4 bases; nucleotides outside the gene matches: 7. The CDR3 is 15 amino acids.

The chain uses TRBV9 and TRBJ2-1; TRBD2 matches 15 bases. The germline V gene has CDR1 SGDLS and CDR2 YYNGEE. CDR3 length equals 17 residues. The J segment lost 3 bases and the V segment lost 4 bases, leaving 5 bases of the junction unmatched. The CDR3 nucleotides read TGTGCCAGCAGCCCCGGACTAGCGGGAGGGATCTACAATGAGCAGTTCTTC. Its protein is CASSPGLAGGIYNEQFF.

The genes are TRBV28 and TRBJ1-4; D perhaps matches TRBD1 (5 bases). V was clipped by 6 bases and J by 8 bases, with 16 bases between them. Germline CDR1 and CDR2: MDHEN and SYDVKM. The CDR3 spans 14 residues. CDR3 in amino acids: CASRPGGAREKLFF. CDR3 DNA sequence: TGTGCCAGCAGACCCGGAGGGGCTAGGGAAAAACTGTTTTTT.

V and J are TRBV7-8 and TRBJ1-5; unclear D gene. The germline V gene has CDR1 SGHVS and CDR2 FQNEAQ. The V end was cut by 5 bases, the J end by 0 bases, with 11 bases between. This CDR3 has 15 amino acids. The chain's CDR3 is CASSRIEGSNQPQHF. The CDR3 coding sequence is TGTGCCAGCAGCCGAATCGAGGGTAGCAATCAGCCCCAGCATTTT. Complete variable domain (other parts from reference TRBV7-8 and TRBJ1-5): GAGVSQSPRYKVAKRGQDVALRCDPISGHVSLFWYQQALGQGPEFLTYFQNEAQLDKSGLPSDRFFAERPEGSVSTLKIQRTQQEDSAVYLCASSRIEGSNQPQHFGDGTRLSIL.

The V and J genes are TRBV6-1 and TRBJ1-1; possible D gene TRBD1, 6 bases. This CDR3 spans 13 amino acids. Trimming took off 5 bases at V and 2 bases at J, with 9 bases between the two ends. Per germline, CDR1 MNHNS and CDR2 SASEGT. The CDR3 is CASSLQGNTEAFF. CDR3 coding DNA: TGTGCCAGCAGTTTACAGGGAAACACTGAAGCTTTCTTT.

V usage is TRBV4-2 and J usage is TRBJ2-7, with 8 bases aligning to TRBD2. CDR1 and CDR2 from the germline V gene are LGHNA and YNFKEQ. The CDR3 consists of 15 residues. J lost 4 bases, V lost 0 bases, and 5 bases had no gene match. CDR3 protein: CASSQDPGTRYEQYF. Here the CDR3 DNA reads TGTGCCAGCAGCCAAGATCCCGGGACTAGATACGAGCAGTACTTC.

The chain couples TRBV29-1 to TRBJ2-3, with 8 nucleotides matching TRBD1. The CDR3 is 15 residues long. Unmatched junction bases numbered 12, after V lost 8 bases and J lost 2 bases. Germline V gives CDR1 SQVTM, CDR2 ANQGSEA. In DNA, the CDR3 is TGCAGCTCGAAACTGGGACAGGCGAACACAGATACGCAGTATTTT. The encoded protein is CSSKLGQANTDTQYF.

This clone was detected only once. The chain is built from TRBV28 and TRBJ2-7, with TRBD2 identical over 13 bases. With V trimmed by 6 bases and J by 2 bases, 13 bases remained unmatched. Germline assignment: CDR1 MDHEN and CDR2 SYDVKM. The CDR3 extends over 18 amino acids. In DNA, the CDR3 is TGTGCCAGCAGCCATAGGACTAGCGGGAGATTTATAGCCTACGAGCAGTACTTC. It specifies CASSHRTSGRFIAYEQYF.

This chain uses TRBV5-6 with TRBJ2-7, with D maybe TRBD1 (6 bases). V lost 1 base and J lost 3, with 14 bases in between. CDR3 length: 15 amino acids. Germline assignment: CDR1 SGHDT and CDR2 YYEEEE. CDR3 region: CASSLTGLGDYEQYF. The DNA for the CDR3 is TGTGCCAGCAGCTTGACAGGGTTGGGAGACTACGAGCAGTACTTC. Based on the CDR3 plus reference TRBV5-6 and TRBJ2-7, the full variable domain is DAGVTQSPTHLIKTRGQQVTLRCSPKSGHDTVSWYQQALGQGPQFIFQYYEEEERQRGNFPDRFSGHQFPNYSSELNVNALLLGDSALYLCASSLTGLGDYEQYFGPGTRLTVT.

The rearrangement joins TRBV27 to TRBJ1-2; TRBD1 might be the D (6 bases). CDR1 MNHEY and CDR2 SMNVEV come from the germline V gene (reference sequence). V dropped 4 bases and J dropped 2 bases, with 11 bases sitting between them. This CDR3 has 14 amino acids. The CDR3 nucleotides are TGTGCCAGCAGTTCCATTACAGGGAACTATGGCTACACCTTC. As protein: CASSSITGNYGYTF.

This sequence joins TRBV5-4 and TRBJ2-1; 8 nucleotides line up with TRBD2. The CDR3 runs to 15 residues. CDR1 is SGHNT, CDR2 YYREEE, per germline (reference sequence). Trimming at V came to 4 bases and at J to 7 bases, leaving 10 bases not matched to a gene. CDR3 nucleotides: TGTGCCAGCAGCCCTGGGACTAGGGCTGGTAATGAGCAGTTCTTC. Translating gives CASSPGTRAGNEQFF.

This CDR3 reads CASSSSGLAGPADTQYF. The CDR3 DNA reads TGTGCCAGCAGTTCATCGGGACTAGCGGGACCAGCAGATACGCAGTATTTT. The chain carries TRBV28 and TRBJ2-3, with TRBD2 matching over 13 bases. J gave up 4 bases and V 4 bases, and 8 bases lay outside the gene matches. The CDR3 is 17 amino acids. Germline-derived CDR1 and CDR2 are MDHEN and SYDVKM.

The chain carries TRBV28 and TRBJ1-2, with a possible D match to TRBD1 (5 bases). The V end lost 5 bases, the J end lost 3 bases, and 13 bases lay between the germline ends. CDR3 length: 14 amino acids. CDR1 is MDHEN and CDR2 is SYDVKM in the germline V gene. The CDR3 nucleotides are TGTGCCAGCAGTCCCGGGACCCGCGACTATGGCTACACCTTC. It is translated as CASSPGTRDYGYTF.

This CDR3 reads CSAGGRNEQFF. CDR3 DNA sequence: TGCAGTGCGGGCGGGAGAAATGAGCAGTTCTTC. This chain connects TRBV20-1 to TRBJ2-1; 7 nucleotides agree with TRBD2. Per the germline V gene, CDR1 is DFQATT and CDR2 is SNEGSKA (reference sequence). Trimming removed 6 bases from V and 7 bases from J; junction bases left unmatched: 3. The CDR3 is 11 amino acids.

The chain joins TRBV12-5 to TRBJ2-5; D may match TRBD1 or TRBD2 (6 bases each). Per the germline V gene, CDR1 is LGHNT and CDR2 is FRNRAP. This CDR3 spans 13 amino acids. Trimming stripped 8 bases from V and 5 bases from J, with 15 bases between. The CDR3 spells CASQEGGKETQYF. Written as DNA, the CDR3 is TGTGCTAGTCAGGAGGGGGGCAAGGAGACCCAGTACTTC. The variable domain in full, with the rest retrieved from reference TRBV12-5 and TRBJ2-5, is DARVTQTPRHKVTEMGQEVTMRCQPILGHNTVFWYRQTMMQGLELLAYFRNRAPLDDSGMPKDRFSAEMPDATLATLKIQPSEPRDSAVYFCASQEGGKETQYFGPGTRLLVL.

This chain connects TRBV27 to TRBJ2-5; 12 nucleotides agree with TRBD2. The CDR3 loop spans 14 amino acids. Germline CDR1 reads MNHEY; CDR2 reads SMNVEV (reference sequence). With V trimmed by 6 bases and J by 6 bases, 5 bases remained unmatched. In DNA, the CDR3 is TGTGCCAGCAGCCCTAGCGGGAGGGTAAAGACCCAGTACTTC. Amino acids: CASSPSGRVKTQYF.

V is TRBV15 and J is TRBJ2-7; perhaps TRBD1 as D (6 bases). Trimming stripped 0 bases from V and 5 bases from J, with 14 bases between. The germline CDR1 and CDR2 sequences are LNHNV and YYDKDF (reference sequence). There are 15 residues in the CDR3. The CDR3 region is CATSRDLDRPHEQYF. The CDR3 bases are TGTGCCACCAGCAGAGACTTAGACAGGCCCCACGAGCAGTACTTC.

V usage is TRBV14 and J usage is TRBJ1-5; D call uncertain. V gave up 1 base and J gave up 7 bases, with 5 bases separating them. Germline lookup yields CDR1 SGHDN and CDR2 FVKESK. CDR3 length: 12 amino acids. The CDR3 sequence: CASSQGFQPQHF. CDR3 DNA sequence: TGTGCCAGCAGCCAAGGGTTCCAGCCCCAGCATTTT.

This chain links TRBV28 with TRBJ2-7, with D hard to call. The CDR3 runs 12 residues. With 5 bases removed from V and 5 bases from J, the gap between germline ends came to 10 bases. CDR1 and CDR2 from the germline V gene are MDHEN and SYDVKM. CDR3 residues: CASSIPRHEQYF. The CDR3 DNA is TGTGCCAGCAGTATACCTAGGCACGAGCAGTACTTC. The full variable domain, completed using reference TRBV28 and TRBJ2-7, is DVKVTQSSRYLVKRTGEKVFLECVQDMDHENMFWYRQDPGLGLRLIYFSYDVKMKEKGDIPEGYSVSREKKERFSLILESASTNQTSMYLCASSIPRHEQYFGPGTRLTVT.

The V and J genes are TRBV19 and TRBJ2-3; 9 bases are shared with TRBD1. The CDR3 runs to 15 residues. Germline V gives CDR1 LNHDA, CDR2 SQIVND (reference sequence). V was pared by 4 bases and J by 2 bases, with 4 bases of the junction left unmatched. CDR3 region: CASSTGQGITDTQYF. In DNA form, the CDR3 reads TGTGCCAGTAGTACGGGACAGGGTATCACAGATACGCAGTATTTT.

This clone was counted a few times. The rearrangement joins TRBV7-9 to TRBJ2-4; D gene ambiguous. CDR3 length: 16 residues. The germline V gene has CDR1 SEHNR and CDR2 FQNEAQ (reference sequence). Trimming stripped 5 bases from V and 0 bases from J, with 14 bases between. CDR3 loop: CASSLTSTVAKNIQYF. As DNA, the CDR3 is TGTGCCAGCAGCCTTACCTCGACGGTAGCCAAAAACATTCAGTACTTC. Full variable domain (remainder filled in from reference TRBV7-9 and TRBJ2-4): DTGVSQNPRHKITKRGQNVTFRCDPISEHNRLYWYRQTLGQGPEFLTYFQNEAQLEKSRLLSDRFSAERPKGSFSTLEIQRTEQGDSAMYLCASSLTSTVAKNIQYFGAGTRLSVL.

This sequence joins TRBV7-2 and TRBJ1-4; perhaps TRBD1 as D (5 bases). The V gene lost 2 bases and the J gene lost 7 bases, with 20 bases spanning the gap. This CDR3 spans 17 amino acids. Germline V gene lookup returns CDR1 SGHTA and CDR2 FQGNSA. The CDR3, as DNA: TGTGCCAGCAGCTTACCTCTACCAGGGACTGGCGTTGAAAAACTGTTTTTT. Amino acid sequence: CASSLPLPGTGVEKLFF.

V gene TRBV30 combines with J gene TRBJ1-1; the D is unclear. The V end was cut by 5 bases, the J end by 5 bases, with 6 bases between. The CDR3 has 10 amino acids. Germline CDR1 is GTSNPN and CDR2 is SVGIG (reference sequence). CDR3 sequence: CAWVGTEAFF. DNA for the CDR3: TGTGCCTGGGTGGGGACTGAAGCTTTCTTT. The variable domain in full, completed from reference TRBV30 and TRBJ1-1, reads SQTIHQWPATLVQPVGSPLSLECTVEGTSNPNLYWYRQAAGRGLQLLFYSVGIGQISSEVPQNLSASRPQDRQFILSSKKLLLSDSGFYLCAWVGTEAFFGQGTRLTVV.

A remark on this clone: An end of the junction differs from the germline gene, which may be a read error. The chain combines TRBV7-7 with TRBJ2-2, with 10 nucleotides matching TRBD1. This CDR3 is 15 amino acids long. Germline CDR1 is SSHAT and CDR2 is FNYEAQ (reference sequence). For the CDR3, the DNA is TGTGCTAGCACCTCGGACAGGGGGTTGACCGGGGAGCTGTTTTTT. Its translation is CASTSDRGLTGELFF.

This chain links TRBV7-3 with TRBJ2-1; 8 positions match TRBD2. V lost 1 base to trimming and J lost 7 bases; unmatched junction nucleotides: 6. This CDR3 comprises 15 residues. Germline-derived CDR1 and CDR2 are SGHTA and FQGTGA. The CDR3, as DNA: TGTGCCAGCAGCTTAAATTCGGGACTAGGGAATGAGCAGTTCTTC. As protein: CASSLNSGLGNEQFF.

The rearrangement uses TRBV19 and TRBJ1-2; no clear D. The CDR3 runs 14 residues. Germline assignment: CDR1 LNHDA and CDR2 SQIVND (reference sequence). With 0 bases removed from V and 5 bases from J, the gap between germline ends came to 10 bases. The CDR3 loop reads CASSIDPSWYGYTF. The CDR3 nucleotides are TGTGCCAGTAGTATAGACCCAAGTTGGTATGGCTACACCTTC.

V and J are TRBV7-2 and TRBJ2-1; a possible D gene is TRBD2 (7 bases). Per the germline V gene, CDR1 is SGHTA and CDR2 is FQGNSA. The CDR3 spans 17 residues. Trimming shortened V by 4 bases and J by 5 bases, and 21 bases separated the two germline ends. The CDR3 nucleotides read TGTGCCAGCAGCTCTGGGAGGGGGAAGGGGAGGGACAATGAGCAGTTCTTC. Protein product: CASSSGRGKGRDNEQFF.

V and J are TRBV18 and TRBJ1-1; D not certain. The V gene's germline CDR1 is KGHSH and CDR2 LQKENI. Trimming removed 3 bases from V and 7 bases from J, with 18 bases in between. The CDR3 sequence is 15 residues long. DNA for the CDR3: TGTGCCAGCTCACCGAGTTTGCGTACGGGCGGTGAAGCTTTCTTT. Amino acid sequence: CASSPSLRTGGEAFF.

This chain joins TRBV5-1 and TRBJ1-2; 9 positions match TRBD1. V was pared by 4 bases and J by 2 bases, with 6 bases of the junction left unmatched. CDR3 length: 15 amino acids. Germline CDR1 is SGHRS and CDR2 is YFSETQ. The CDR3: CASSLPGTGNYGYTF. CDR3 sequence (DNA): TGCGCCAGCAGCCTACCGGGGACAGGGAACTATGGCTACACCTTC.

The gene calls are TRBV19 and TRBJ2-2; 15 positions match TRBD2. V lost 6 bases and J lost 4; bases outside the gene matches: 3. Germline V gives CDR1 LNHDA, CDR2 SQIVND (reference sequence). This CDR3 has 16 amino acids. The CDR3 sequence is CASRWTSGRGTGELFF. The CDR3 DNA follows: TGTGCCAGTAGATGGACTAGCGGGAGGGGCACCGGGGAGCTGTTTTTT. The entire variable domain, with the rest obtained from reference TRBV19 and TRBJ2-2, is as follows: DGGITQSPKYLFRKEGQNVTLSCEQNLNHDAMYWYRQDPGQGLRLIYYSQIVNDFQKGDIAEGYSVSREKKESFPLTVTSAQKNPTAFYLCASRWTSGRGTGELFFGEGSRLTVL.

V usage is TRBV19 and J usage is TRBJ2-1, with no clear D. Looked up from germline, CDR1 is LNHDA and CDR2 is SQIVND (reference sequence). Deletions cut 3 bases from V and 0 bases from J, with 12 bases between. This CDR3 is 16 amino acids long. In nucleotides, the CDR3 is TGTGCCAGTAGTATTCTCGCGTCAAGCTCCTACAATGAGCAGTTCTTC. Residues: CASSILASSSYNEQFF.